The 6 T cell receptor beta chains below come from one sample, sequenced in a study of blood T cell repertoires in COVID-19 (dated by TCRdb to the early 2020s). The library was prepared using the immunoSEQ multiplex PCR assay. What TCRdb holds here is the immuneACCESS table cut down to in-frame rearrangements. Part of the clones is not present; checked against another copy, under half of the missing clones reflect an unresolved V gene, and the others are unexplained. For this sample there are roughly 110,000 clones; roughly 88% appear just once. The top ten clonotypes cover approximately 0.77% of the sample. The sample was peripheral blood. These receptors were taken from a woman in her seventies with acute or convalescent COVID-19.

The chain recombines TRBV19 with TRBJ2-7; TRBD1 aligns across 7 bases. The CDR3 spans 12 residues. The germline V gene encodes CDR1 LNHDA and CDR2 SQIVND (reference sequence). Unmatched junction bases numbered 8, after V lost 9 bases and J lost 6 bases. The CDR3 here is CARDRTFGEQYF. The CDR3 nucleotides are TGTGCCAGGGACAGGACCTTCGGCGAGCAGTACTTC. Together with reference TRBV19 and TRBJ2-7, the CDR3 gives the full variable domain: DGGITQSPKYLFRKEGQNVTLSCEQNLNHDAMYWYRQDPGQGLRLIYYSQIVNDFQKGDIAEGYSVSREKKESFPLTVTSAQKNPTAFYLCARDRTFGEQYFGPGTRLTVT.

V and J are TRBV28 and TRBJ1-5; D uncertain. CDR1 MDHEN and CDR2 SYDVKM come from the germline V gene. Trimming took 6 bases from V and 0 from J, leaving 18 bases between them. The CDR3 totals 17 residues. Here the CDR3 reads CASRGNRGVSSNQPQHF. DNA for the CDR3: TGTGCCAGCAGGGGAAACCGGGGTGTTAGTAGCAATCAGCCCCAGCATTTT.

This chain links TRBV7-3 with TRBJ2-7; D unresolved. Germline V gene lookup returns CDR1 SGHTA and CDR2 FQGTGA. V was shortened by 5 bases and J by 3 bases, with 14 bases between the two germline ends. There are 14 residues in the CDR3. In nucleotides, the CDR3 is TGTGCCAGCAGCCTCGACTCCGTGAACTACGAGCAGTACTTC. This gives the protein CASSLDSVNYEQYF.

J is TRBJ2-7 and V is TRBV2, with no clear D. From germline, CDR1 is SNHLY and CDR2 FYNNEI. CDR3 length equals 13 residues. Trimming removed 7 bases at V and 2 bases at J, with 12 bases between. The CDR3 here is CASTTLAPYEQYF. DNA for the CDR3: TGTGCCAGCACAACTCTCGCACCCTACGAGCAGTACTTC.

The chain couples TRBV2 to TRBJ2-7; D is unclear. The V end lost 7 bases, the J end lost 6 bases, and 10 bases lay between the germline ends. This CDR3 region has 11 residues. CDR1 is SNHLY, CDR2 FYNNEI, per germline. The CDR3 spells CASKARSEQYF. In DNA, the CDR3 is TGTGCCAGCAAGGCGAGGTCCGAGCAGTACTTC.

The chain has TRBV18 and TRBJ1-4, with D unresolved. Trimming took off 1 base at V and 0 bases at J, with 6 bases between the two ends. This CDR3 is 15 amino acids long. Germline lookup yields CDR1 KGHSH and CDR2 LQKENI. This CDR3 reads CASSPQPTTNEKLFF. For the CDR3, the DNA is TGTGCCAGCTCACCACAGCCGACAACTAATGAAAAACTGTTTTTT.